The entry below describes one T cell receptor (beta chain). Its antigen remains unknown. TCRdb recomputed calls from the reads with MiXCR, one row per CDR3 protein. Altogether around 770,000 distinct CDR3 sequences are present, under 35% being singletons, with the ten largest covering less than 15%. The entry originates in a study of T cell repertoires in cytomegalovirus infection. Study details: As its CMV epitopes, the study selected recently identified HLA-C-restricted and well-studied HLA-B-restricted targets. CMV infection together with matching HLA type was indicated by public TCR beta signatures. General study findings and limits: Within the response measured ex vivo, HLA-C-restricted CMV-specific TCR beta clonotypes were dominant. The study identified carriers of CMV plus the relevant HLA from cumulative public TCR beta family frequency.

The CDR3 has 14 residues. The germline gives CDR1 MGHRA, CDR2 YSYEKL. The V gene lost 1 base and the J gene lost 3 bases, with 9 bases spanning the gap. The TCR was taken from a human donor in good health (CMV status not recorded). Some clones in this sample may be carry-over from other donors' samples. The chain employs TRBV4-1 and TRBJ1-1, with D possibly being TRBD1 (5 bases). Sequencing was performed on cultured CD8+ T cells from PBMCs, taken from culture after CMV antigen stimulation. The CDR3 region has the DNA TGCGCCAGCAGCCAAGCTCTGACAGACACTGAAGCTTTCTTT. Protein sequence: CASSQALTDTEAFF.